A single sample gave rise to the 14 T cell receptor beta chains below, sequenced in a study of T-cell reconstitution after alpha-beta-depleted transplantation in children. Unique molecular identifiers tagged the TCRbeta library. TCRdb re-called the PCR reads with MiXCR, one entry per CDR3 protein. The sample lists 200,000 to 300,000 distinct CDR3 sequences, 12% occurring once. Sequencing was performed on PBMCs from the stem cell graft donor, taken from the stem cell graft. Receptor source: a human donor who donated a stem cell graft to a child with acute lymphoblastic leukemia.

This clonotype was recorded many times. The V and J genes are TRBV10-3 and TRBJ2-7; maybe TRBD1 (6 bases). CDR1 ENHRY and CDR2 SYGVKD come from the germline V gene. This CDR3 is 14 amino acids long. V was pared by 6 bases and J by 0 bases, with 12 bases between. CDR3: CAISQTGNSYEQYF. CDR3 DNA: TGTGCCATCAGCCAGACAGGCAACTCCTACGAGCAGTACTTC.

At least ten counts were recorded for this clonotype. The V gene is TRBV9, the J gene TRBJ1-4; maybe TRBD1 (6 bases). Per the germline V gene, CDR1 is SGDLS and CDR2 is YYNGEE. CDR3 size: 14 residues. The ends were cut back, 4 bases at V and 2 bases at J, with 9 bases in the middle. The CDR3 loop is CASSQGGTNEKLFF. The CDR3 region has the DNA TGTGCCAGCAGCCAAGGGGGGACTAATGAAAAACTGTTTTTT.

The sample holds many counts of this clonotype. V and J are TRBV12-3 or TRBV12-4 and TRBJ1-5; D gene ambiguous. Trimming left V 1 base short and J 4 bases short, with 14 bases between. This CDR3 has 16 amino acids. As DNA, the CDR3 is TGTGCCAGCAGTTTAGGCGGCAGGCCCATAAATCAGCCCCAGCATTTT. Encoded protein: CASSLGGRPINQPQHF.

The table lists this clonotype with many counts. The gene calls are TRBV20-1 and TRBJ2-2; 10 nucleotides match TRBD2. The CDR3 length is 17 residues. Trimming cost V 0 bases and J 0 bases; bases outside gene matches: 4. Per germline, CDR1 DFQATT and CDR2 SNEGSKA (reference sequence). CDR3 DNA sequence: TGCAGTGCTAGAGATCCGACTAGCGGGTCGAACACCGGGGAGCTGTTTTTT. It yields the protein CSARDPTSGSNTGELFF.

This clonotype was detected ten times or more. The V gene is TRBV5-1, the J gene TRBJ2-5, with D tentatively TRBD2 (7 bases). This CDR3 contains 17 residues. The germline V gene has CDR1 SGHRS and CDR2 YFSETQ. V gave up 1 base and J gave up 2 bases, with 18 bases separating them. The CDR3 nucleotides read TGCGCCAGCAGCTTGCGTCCTGGGGGGGCGAGTCAAGAGACCCAGTACTTC. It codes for CASSLRPGGASQETQYF.

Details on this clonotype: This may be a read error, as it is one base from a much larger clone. The CDR3 DNA reads TGTGCCAGCAGTCACGCTTTGACAGGGGTTCGGCCCCAGCATTTT. Amino acid sequence: CASSHALTGVRPQHF. The chain has TRBV12-3 or TRBV12-4 and TRBJ1-5, with TRBD1 identical over 8 bases. The CDR3 extends over 15 amino acids. J lost 9 bases, V lost 5 bases, and 12 bases had no gene match.

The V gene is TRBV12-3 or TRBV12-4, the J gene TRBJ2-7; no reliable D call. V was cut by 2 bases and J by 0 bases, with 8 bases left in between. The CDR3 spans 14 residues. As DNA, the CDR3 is TGTGCCAGCAGTTTACAGGTCAACTCCTACGAGCAGTACTTC. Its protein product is CASSLQVNSYEQYF.

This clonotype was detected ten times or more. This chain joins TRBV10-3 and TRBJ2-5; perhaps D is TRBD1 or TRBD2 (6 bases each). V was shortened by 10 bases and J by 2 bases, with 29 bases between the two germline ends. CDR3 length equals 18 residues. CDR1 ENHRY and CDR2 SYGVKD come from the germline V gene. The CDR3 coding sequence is TGTGCCACAGGGGCGGTTCGGGACTCAGAATTGTCACAAGAGACCCAGTACTTC. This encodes CATGAVRDSELSQETQYF.

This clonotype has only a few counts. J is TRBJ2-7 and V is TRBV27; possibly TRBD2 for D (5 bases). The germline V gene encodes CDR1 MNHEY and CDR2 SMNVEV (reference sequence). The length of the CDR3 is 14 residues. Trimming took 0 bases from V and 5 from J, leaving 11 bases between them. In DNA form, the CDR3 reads TGTGCCAGCAGTTTATCGCCGGGGAGCAACGAGCAGTACTTC. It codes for CASSLSPGSNEQYF.

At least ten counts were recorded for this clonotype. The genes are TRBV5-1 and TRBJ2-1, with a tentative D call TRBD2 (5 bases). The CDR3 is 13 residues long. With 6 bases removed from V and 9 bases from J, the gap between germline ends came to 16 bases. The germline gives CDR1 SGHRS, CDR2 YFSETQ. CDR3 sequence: CASKPGLQVEQFF. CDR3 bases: TGCGCCAGCAAGCCGGGATTACAAGTTGAGCAGTTCTTC.

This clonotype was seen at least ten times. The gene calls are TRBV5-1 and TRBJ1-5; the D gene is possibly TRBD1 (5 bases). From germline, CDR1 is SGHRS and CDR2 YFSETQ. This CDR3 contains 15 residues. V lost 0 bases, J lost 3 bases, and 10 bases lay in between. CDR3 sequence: CASSLEGTVNQPQHF. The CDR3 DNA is TGCGCCAGCAGCTTGGAAGGGACGGTCAATCAGCCCCAGCATTTT.

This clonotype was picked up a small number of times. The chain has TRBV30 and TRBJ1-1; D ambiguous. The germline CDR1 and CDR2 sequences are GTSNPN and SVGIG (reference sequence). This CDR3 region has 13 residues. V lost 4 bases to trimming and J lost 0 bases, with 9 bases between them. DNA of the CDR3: TGTGCCTGGACCAGAGACATGAACACTGAAGCTTTCTTT. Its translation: CAWTRDMNTEAFF.

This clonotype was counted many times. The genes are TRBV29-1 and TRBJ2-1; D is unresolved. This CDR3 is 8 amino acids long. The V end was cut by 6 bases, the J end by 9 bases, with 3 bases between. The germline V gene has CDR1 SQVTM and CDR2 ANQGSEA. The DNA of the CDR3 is TGCAGCGTGGGTGAGCAGTTCTTC. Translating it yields CSVGEQFF.

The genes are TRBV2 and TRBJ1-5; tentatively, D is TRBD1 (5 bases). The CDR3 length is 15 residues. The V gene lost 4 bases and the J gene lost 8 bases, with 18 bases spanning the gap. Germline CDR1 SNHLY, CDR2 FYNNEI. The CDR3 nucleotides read TGTGCCAGCAGTGGTGAGGGCCAGGGCCAAGAGCCCCAGCATTTT. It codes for CASSGEGQGQEPQHF.